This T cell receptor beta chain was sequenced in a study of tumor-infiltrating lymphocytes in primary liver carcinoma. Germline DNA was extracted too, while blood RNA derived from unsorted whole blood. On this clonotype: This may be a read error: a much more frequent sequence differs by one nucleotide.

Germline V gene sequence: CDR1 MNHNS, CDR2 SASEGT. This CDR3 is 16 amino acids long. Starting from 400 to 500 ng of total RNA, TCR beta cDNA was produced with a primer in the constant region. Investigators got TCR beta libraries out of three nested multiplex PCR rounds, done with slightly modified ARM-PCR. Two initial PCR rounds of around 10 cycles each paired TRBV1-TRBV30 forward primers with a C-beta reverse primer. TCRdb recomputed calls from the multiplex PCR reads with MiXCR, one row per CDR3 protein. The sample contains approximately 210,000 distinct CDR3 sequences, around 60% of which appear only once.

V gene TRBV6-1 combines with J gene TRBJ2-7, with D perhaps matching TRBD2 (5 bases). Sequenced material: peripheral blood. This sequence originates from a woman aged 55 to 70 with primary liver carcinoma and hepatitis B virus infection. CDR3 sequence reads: CASNEDGGPPGGEQYF. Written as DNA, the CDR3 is TGTGCCAGCAATGAAGACGGTGGACCGCCAGGAGGCGAGCAGTACTTC.